These 2 T cell receptor beta chains were all obtained from the same sample, sequenced in a study of response to subunit inactivated influenza vaccine. TCRdb reprocessed the RT-PCR reads with MiXCR, giving one entry per CDR3 protein. The sample lists about 580,000 distinct CDR3 sequences; 12% to 15% were seen once. The specimen was PBMCs from blood, collected 12 days after vaccination. The source is a man aged 45-65 years who received an inactivated influenza vaccine.

The chain is built from TRBV30 and TRBJ2-7, with D perhaps matching TRBD2 (5 bases). CDR1 and CDR2 (germline): GTSNPN, SVGIG (reference sequence). The CDR3 length is 12 residues. V was trimmed by 0 bases and J by 4 bases, leaving 7 bases between them. The CDR3 sequence is CAWSVSGYEQYF. CDR3 nucleotide sequence: TGTGCCTGGAGTGTGTCGGGGTACGAGCAGTACTTC. The full variable domain, in which reference TRBV30 and TRBJ2-7 provide the parts outside the CDR3, is SQTIHQWPATLVQPVGSPLSLECTVEGTSNPNLYWYRQAAGRGLQLLFYSVGIGQISSEVPQNLSASRPQDRQFILSSKKLLLSDSGFYLCAWSVSGYEQYFGPGTRLTVT.

This clonotype was counted between two and nine times. V is TRBV7-2 and J is TRBJ2-7, with 8 bases identical to TRBD2. CDR1 SGHTA and CDR2 FQGNSA come from the germline V gene. V lost 3 bases and J lost 4; bases outside the gene matches: 8. The CDR3 covers 15 residues. The CDR3 protein is CASSLGPGLEYEQYF. CDR3 in DNA: TGTGCCAGCAGCTTGGGCCCGGGACTAGAGTACGAGCAGTACTTC.